The 4 T cell receptor beta chains below were found in one sample sequenced in a study of tumor-infiltrating lymphocytes in primary liver carcinoma. The study extracted blood RNA from unsorted whole blood and also extracted germline DNA. TCR beta cDNA came from roughly 0.45 ug total RNA, primed with a constant-region primer. Three-round nested multiplex PCR performed with slightly modified ARM-PCR produced the TCR beta libraries. TRBV1-TRBV30 forward primers paired with a C-beta reverse primer drove the first two PCR rounds, around 9 cycles each. TCRdb reprocessed the multiplex PCR reads with MiXCR, giving one entry per CDR3 protein. The sample records about 180,000 distinct CDR3 sequences, 50% to 75% being singletons. The sequencing input was peripheral blood. The receptors originated from a man aged 35-49 years with primary liver carcinoma and hepatitis B virus infection.

The V and J genes are TRBV14 and TRBJ1-1; unclear D gene. The germline V and J ends were trimmed by 6 bases and 2 bases, with 16 bases remaining between them. CDR3 length: 15 residues. Per germline, CDR1 SGHDN and CDR2 FVKESK. The CDR3 coding sequence is TGTGCCAGCAGTCACGGTGACAACCTAAACACTGAAGCTTTCTTT. Translating it yields CASSHGDNLNTEAFF.

A remark on this clonotype: The missing conserved phenylalanine or tryptophan at the end of this CDR3 makes a read error likely. The chain uses TRBV11-2 and TRBJ2-7; either TRBD1 or TRBD2 may supply D (5 bases each). With 3 bases removed from V and 2 bases from J, the gap between germline ends came to 17 bases. From germline, CDR1 is SGHAT and CDR2 FQNNGV. CDR3 length: 16 amino acids. This chain's CDR3 is CASSLDLGDPTYEQYL. The DNA for the CDR3 is TGTGCCAGCAGCTTGGATCTGGGGGACCCGACCTACGAGCAGTACCTC.

This clonotype was seen at least ten times. The chain links TRBV11-2 to TRBJ2-3; 13 positions agree with TRBD2. CDR3 length: 16 residues. V shed 5 bases and J 4 bases; nucleotides not matched to a gene: 6. The V gene's germline CDR1 is SGHAT and CDR2 FQNNGV. CDR3 in DNA: TGTGCCAGCAGCCTAAGACTAGCGGGAGGTTCAGATACGCAGTATTTT. Amino acid sequence: CASSLRLAGGSDTQYF.

This clonotype came up a few times. The chain uses TRBV12-3 or TRBV12-4 and TRBJ2-1, with 12 bases lining up with TRBD2. The CDR3 is made up of 16 amino acids. V lost 3 bases and J lost 9; bases outside the gene matches: 9. Here the CDR3 reads CASSLVKTSGSIEQFF. The CDR3 DNA is TGTGCCAGCAGTTTGGTCAAGACTAGCGGGAGTATTGAGCAGTTCTTC.